This T cell receptor beta chain was obtained from a study of human T cells and chemical hapten exposure. Background on the study: TCR yield per sample varied, mainly due to pooled library volumes.

Time point of the sample: pre-sensitization, week 0. Specified treatment: therapeutic diphenylcyclopropenone sensitization with weekly scalp DPC. Every donor had alopecia and was 18 to 70 years old; all were suitable for DPC. Looked up from germline, CDR1 is SSHAT and CDR2 is FNYEAQ (reference sequence). The CDR3 loop spans 13 amino acids. Using its own MiXCR run on the RACE reads, TCRdb lists one record per CDR3 protein. The sample carries around 380,000 distinct CDR3 sequences, about 5.4% recorded once. Whole-study findings and limits: Patch test score was positively correlated with the counts of TCRs that had expanded at PT1.

This clonotype has more than one count but fewer than ten. Its antigen is unknown. A junction boundary mismatches the germline segment, possibly from a read error. The sequence came from a young woman with alopecia areata. Some clones in this sample may be carry-over from other donors' samples. The V gene is TRBV7-7, the J gene TRBJ2-7, with D maybe TRBD1 (5 bases). This specimen was whole blood, taken in connection with sensitization to the hapten diphenylcyclopropenone (DPC). CDR3 sequence reads: CASSVTAGYEQYF. The DNA of the CDR3 is TGTGCTAGCAGCGTGACAGCCGGCTACGAGCAGTACTTC.